This T cell receptor (beta chain) comes out of a study of PD-1 blockade in classical Hodgkin lymphoma. Profiling relied on immunoSEQ multiplex PCR, and the TCRdb table lists in-frame clones only, not all of them. The sample has about 46,000 clones, around 70% seen once. CDR1 is MNHEY and CDR2 is SMNVEV in the germline V gene (reference sequence). The CDR3 contains 13 residues. V gave up 6 bases and J gave up 4 bases; unmatched junction bases: 3. Autologous stem cell transplantation was followed by relapse in every patient, and brentuximab vedotin exposure varied. The V call is TRBV27, the J call TRBJ2-7, with 10 bases fitting TRBD1. The origin of this receptor is a human donor with classical Hodgkin lymphoma. The source was peripheral blood mononuclear cells (PBMCs), collected at baseline. CDR3 amino acids: CASRGQGWYEQYF. In nucleotides, the CDR3 is TGTGCCAGCAGGGGACAGGGGTGGTACGAGCAGTACTTC.